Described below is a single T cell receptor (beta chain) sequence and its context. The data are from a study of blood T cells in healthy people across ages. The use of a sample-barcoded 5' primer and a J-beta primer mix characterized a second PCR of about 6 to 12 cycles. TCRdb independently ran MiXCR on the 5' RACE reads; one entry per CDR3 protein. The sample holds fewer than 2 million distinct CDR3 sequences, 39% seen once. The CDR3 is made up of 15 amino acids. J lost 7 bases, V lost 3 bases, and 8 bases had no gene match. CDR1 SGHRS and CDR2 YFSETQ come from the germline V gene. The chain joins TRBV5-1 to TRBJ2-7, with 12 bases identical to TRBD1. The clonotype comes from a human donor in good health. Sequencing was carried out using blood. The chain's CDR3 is CASSYSGTGGEEQYF. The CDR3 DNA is TGCGCCAGCAGCTATTCCGGGACAGGGGGCGAAGAGCAGTACTTC.